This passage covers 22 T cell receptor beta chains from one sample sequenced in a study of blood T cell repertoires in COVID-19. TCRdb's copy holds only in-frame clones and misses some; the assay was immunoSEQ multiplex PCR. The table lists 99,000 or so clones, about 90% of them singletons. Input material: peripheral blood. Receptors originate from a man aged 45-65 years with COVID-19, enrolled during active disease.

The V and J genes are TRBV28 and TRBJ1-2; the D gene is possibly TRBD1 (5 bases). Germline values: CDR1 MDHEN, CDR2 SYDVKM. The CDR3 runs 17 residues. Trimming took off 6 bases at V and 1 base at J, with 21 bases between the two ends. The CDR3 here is CASSRGLSTDLNYGYTF. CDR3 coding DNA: TGTGCCAGCAGCCGGGGACTGAGCACGGACCTTAACTATGGCTACACCTTC.

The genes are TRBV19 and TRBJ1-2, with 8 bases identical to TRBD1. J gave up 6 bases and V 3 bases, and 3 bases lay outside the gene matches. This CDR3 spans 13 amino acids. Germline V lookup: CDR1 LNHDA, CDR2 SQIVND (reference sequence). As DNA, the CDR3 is TGTGCCAGTAGTATGTACAGGGGGAATGGCTACACCTTC. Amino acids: CASSMYRGNGYTF.

In DNA, the CDR3 is TGTGCCAGCAGTTACTCGGGACAGGGGTTTGGCTACACCTTC. This gives the protein CASSYSGQGFGYTF. The V call is TRBV6-5, the J call TRBJ1-2, with TRBD1 matching over 10 bases. Germline V lookup: CDR1 MNHEY, CDR2 SVGAGI. Unmatched junction bases numbered 2, after V lost 0 bases and J lost 7 bases. The CDR3 extends over 14 amino acids.

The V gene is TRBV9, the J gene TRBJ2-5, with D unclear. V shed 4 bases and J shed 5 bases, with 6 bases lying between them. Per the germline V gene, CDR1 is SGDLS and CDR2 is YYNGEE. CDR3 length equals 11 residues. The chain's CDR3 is CASSSFETQYF. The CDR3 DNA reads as TGTGCCAGCAGCTCCTTTGAGACCCAGTACTTC.

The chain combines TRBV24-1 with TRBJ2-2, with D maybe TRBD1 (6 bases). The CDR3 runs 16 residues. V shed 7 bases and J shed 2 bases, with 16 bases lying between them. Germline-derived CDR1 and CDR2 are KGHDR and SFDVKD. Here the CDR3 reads CATSSTGFSNTGELFF. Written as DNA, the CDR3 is TGTGCCACCAGCTCCACAGGGTTTAGTAACACCGGGGAGCTGTTTTTT.

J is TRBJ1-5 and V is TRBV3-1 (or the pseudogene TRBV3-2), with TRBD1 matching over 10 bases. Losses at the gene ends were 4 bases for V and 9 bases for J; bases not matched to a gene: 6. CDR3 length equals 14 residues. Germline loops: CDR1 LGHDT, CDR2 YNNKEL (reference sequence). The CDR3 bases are TGTGCCAGCAGCCTGGGACAGGGGAACGGGCCCCAGCATTTT. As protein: CASSLGQGNGPQHF.

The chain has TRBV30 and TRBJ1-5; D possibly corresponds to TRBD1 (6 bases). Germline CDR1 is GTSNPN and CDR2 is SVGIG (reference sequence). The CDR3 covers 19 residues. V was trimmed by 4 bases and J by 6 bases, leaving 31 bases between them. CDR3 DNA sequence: TGTGCCTGGACTTTACGGGGGGCAGAGGCTTCTTTGGGCGGTCAGCCCCAGCATTTT. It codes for CAWTLRGAEASLGGQPQHF.

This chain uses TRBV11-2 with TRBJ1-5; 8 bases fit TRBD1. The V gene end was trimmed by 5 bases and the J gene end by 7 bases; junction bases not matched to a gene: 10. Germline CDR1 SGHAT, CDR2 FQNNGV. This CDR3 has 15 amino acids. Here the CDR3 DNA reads TGTGCCAGCAGCCCCGGGGACAGGCGGGGGCAGCCCCAGCATTTT. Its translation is CASSPGDRRGQPQHF. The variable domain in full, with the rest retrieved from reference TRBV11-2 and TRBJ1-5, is EAGVAQSPRYKIIEKRQSVAFWCNPISGHATLYWYQQILGQGPKLLIQFQNNGVVDDSQLPKDRFSAERLKGVDSTLKIQPAKLEDSAVYLCASSPGDRRGQPQHFGDGTRLSIL.

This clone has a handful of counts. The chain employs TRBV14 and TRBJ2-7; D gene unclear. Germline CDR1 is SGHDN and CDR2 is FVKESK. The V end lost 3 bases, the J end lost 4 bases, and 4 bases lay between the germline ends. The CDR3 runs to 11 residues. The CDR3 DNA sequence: TGTGCCAGCAGCCAGAGTTACGAGCAGTACTTC. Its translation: CASSQSYEQYF.

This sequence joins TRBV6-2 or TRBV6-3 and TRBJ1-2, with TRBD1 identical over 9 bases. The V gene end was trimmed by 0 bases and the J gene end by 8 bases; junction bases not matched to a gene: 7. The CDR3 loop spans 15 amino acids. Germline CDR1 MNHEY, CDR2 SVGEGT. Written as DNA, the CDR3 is TGTGCCAGCAGTTACTCGCCTGACAGGGGGATCGGCTACACCTTC. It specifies CASSYSPDRGIGYTF.

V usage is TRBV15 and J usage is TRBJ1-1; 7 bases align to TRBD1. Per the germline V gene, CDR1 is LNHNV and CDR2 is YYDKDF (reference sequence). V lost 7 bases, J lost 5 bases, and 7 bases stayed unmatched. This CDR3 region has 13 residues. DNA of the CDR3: TGTGCCACCACAAGGGGGCGGGAAACTGAAGCTTTCTTT. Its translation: CATTRGRETEAFF.

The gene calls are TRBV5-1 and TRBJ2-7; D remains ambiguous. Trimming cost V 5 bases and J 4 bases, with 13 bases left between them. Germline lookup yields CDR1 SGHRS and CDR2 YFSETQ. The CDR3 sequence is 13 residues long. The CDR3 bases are TGCGCCAGCAGTAGGCAGAGACTGTACGAGCAGTACTTC. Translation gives CASSRQRLYEQYF.

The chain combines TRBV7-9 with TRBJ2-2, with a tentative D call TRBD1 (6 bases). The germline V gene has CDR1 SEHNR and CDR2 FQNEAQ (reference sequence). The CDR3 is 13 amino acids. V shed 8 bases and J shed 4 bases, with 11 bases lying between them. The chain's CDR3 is CASQGSSTGELFF. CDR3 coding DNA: TGTGCCAGCCAGGGGTCGAGCACCGGGGAGCTGTTTTTT.

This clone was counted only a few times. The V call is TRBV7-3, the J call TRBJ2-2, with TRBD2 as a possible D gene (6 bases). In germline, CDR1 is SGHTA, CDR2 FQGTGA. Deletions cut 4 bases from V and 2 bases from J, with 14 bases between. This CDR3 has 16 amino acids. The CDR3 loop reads CASSSPAGKNTGELFF. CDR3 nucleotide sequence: TGTGCCAGCAGCTCTCCGGCGGGGAAAAACACCGGGGAGCTGTTTTTT.

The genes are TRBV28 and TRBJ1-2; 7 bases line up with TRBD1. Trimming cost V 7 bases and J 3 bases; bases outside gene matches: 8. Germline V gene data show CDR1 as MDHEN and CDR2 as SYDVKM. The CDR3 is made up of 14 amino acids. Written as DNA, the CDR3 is TGTGCCAGCAATTCTCAACAGGGGTACTATGGCTACACCTTC. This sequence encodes CASNSQQGYYGYTF.

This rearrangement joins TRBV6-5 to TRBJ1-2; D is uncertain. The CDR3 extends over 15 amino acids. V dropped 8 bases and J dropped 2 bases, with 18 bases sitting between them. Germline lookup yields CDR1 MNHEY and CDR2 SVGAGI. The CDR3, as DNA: TGTGCCAGCCTCTCCCGGGGAGGGAACAACTATGGCTACACCTTC. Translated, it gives CASLSRGGNNYGYTF.

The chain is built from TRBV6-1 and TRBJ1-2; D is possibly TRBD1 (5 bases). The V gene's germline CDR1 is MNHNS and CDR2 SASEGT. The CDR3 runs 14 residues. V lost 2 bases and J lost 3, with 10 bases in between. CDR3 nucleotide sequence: TGTGCCAGCAGTGAAACGGGACTAGACTATGGCTACACCTTC. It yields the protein CASSETGLDYGYTF.

For the CDR3, the DNA is TGTGCCAGCAGCTTAAAGATCGCCGGACTAATCAATGAGCAGTTCTTC. Its translation: CASSLKIAGLINEQFF. J is TRBJ2-1 and V is TRBV11-2, with D tentatively TRBD2 (6 bases). This CDR3 is built from 16 residues. The V gene lost 2 bases and the J gene lost 6 bases, with 17 bases spanning the gap. The germline gives CDR1 SGHAT, CDR2 FQNNGV.

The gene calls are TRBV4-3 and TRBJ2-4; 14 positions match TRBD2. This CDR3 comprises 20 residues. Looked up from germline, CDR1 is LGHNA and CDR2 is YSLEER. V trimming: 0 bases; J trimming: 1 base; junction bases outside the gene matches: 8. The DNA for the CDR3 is TGCGCCAGCAGCCAAGATGGGGGGACTAGCGGGGGCCGCGCCAAAAACATTCAGTACTTC. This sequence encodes CASSQDGGTSGGRAKNIQYF.

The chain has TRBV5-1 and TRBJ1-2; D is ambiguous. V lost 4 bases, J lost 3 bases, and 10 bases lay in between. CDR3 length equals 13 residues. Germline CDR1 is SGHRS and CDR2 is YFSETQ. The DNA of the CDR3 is TGCGCCAGCAGCCCCCTACCCCACTATGGCTACACCTTC. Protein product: CASSPLPHYGYTF.

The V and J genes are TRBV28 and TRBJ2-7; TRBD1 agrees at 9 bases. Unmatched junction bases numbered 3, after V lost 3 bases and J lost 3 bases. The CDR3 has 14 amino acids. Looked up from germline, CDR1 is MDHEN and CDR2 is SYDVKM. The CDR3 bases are TGTGCCAGCAGTTTTCTGGGACAGGGCTACGAGCAGTACTTC. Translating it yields CASSFLGQGYEQYF.

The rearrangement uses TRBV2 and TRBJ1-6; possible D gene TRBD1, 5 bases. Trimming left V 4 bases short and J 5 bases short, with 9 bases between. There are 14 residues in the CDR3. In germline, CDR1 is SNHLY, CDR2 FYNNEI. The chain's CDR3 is CASSVGLDNSPLHF. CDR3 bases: TGTGCCAGCAGTGTGGGGCTTGATAATTCACCCCTCCACTTT. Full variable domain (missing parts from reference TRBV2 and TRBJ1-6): EPEVTQTPSHQVTQMGQEVILRCVPISNHLYFYWYRQILGQKVEFLVSFYNNEISEKSEIFDDQFSVERPDGSNFTLKIRSTKLEDSAMYFCASSVGLDNSPLHFGNGTRLTVT.